The clone carrying this TCR beta chain was detected many times. The CDR3 sequence is 18 residues long. Germline V gene lookup returns CDR1 MNHNS and CDR2 SASEGT. V dropped 2 bases and J dropped 2 bases, with 16 bases sitting between them. The sample belongs to a study of blood T cell repertoires in COVID-19. Overall study context: Donors in the United States, Italy and Spain gave samples during acute or convalescent COVID-19. PBMCs, B-cell-depleted T cells, or T cells provided the cDNA or gDNA that made up the material.

Authors' analysis steps: It was from reference gene primer amplification that nucleated cell counts were estimated. Repertoires were generated with immunoSEQ multiplex PCR, while TCRdb's copy carries only in-frame clones and drops some. The V and J calls and clone size come from that table; D and trimming were worked out from the DNA. The sample includes around 80,000 clones, about 82% of them seen just once. The sequenced sample was peripheral blood. The V and J genes are TRBV6-1 and TRBJ2-6, with a tentative D call TRBD1 (6 bases). This sequence originates from a woman over 75 with active or convalescent COVID-19. The CDR3 loop reads CASSESVQGKTGANVLTF. In nucleotides, the CDR3 is TGTGCCAGCAGTGAAAGTGTGCAGGGGAAGACTGGGGCCAACGTCCTGACTTTC.